The 29 T cell receptor beta chains below were found in one sample sequenced in a study of blood T cell repertoires in COVID-19 (dated by TCRdb to the early 2020s). Libraries were prepared through the immunoSEQ multiplex PCR assay. The clones in this table, taken by TCRdb from immuneACCESS, are in-frame only. Not every clone is retained; where verified, under half of the shortfall comes from an unresolved V gene, and the cause of the rest is unknown. The sample includes 250,000 to 350,000 clones, with around 88% observed a single time. The ten largest account for around 1.2% of the sample. Input material: peripheral blood. These receptor sequences come from a woman between 45 and 65 years old with acute or convalescent COVID-19.

The chain joins TRBV7-2 to TRBJ2-5, with 10 bases lining up with TRBD2. The CDR3 is 16 amino acids. After removal of 1 base from V and 4 bases from J, the junction contained 6 bases not matched to a gene. Germline CDR1 and CDR2: SGHTA and FQGNSA. The CDR3 region has the DNA TGTGCCAGCAGCTTAGAGCTAAGACTAGCGGGAGAGACCCAGTACTTC. Translation gives CASSLELRLAGETQYF. Together with reference TRBV7-2 and TRBJ2-5, the CDR3 gives the full variable domain: GAGVSQSPSNKVTEKGKDVELRCDPISGHTALYWYRQSLGQGLEFLIYFQGNSAPDKSGLPSDRFSAERTGGSVSTLTIQRTQQEDSAVYLCASSLELRLAGETQYFGPGTRLLVL.

This clone showed up many times. The CDR3 coding sequence is TGTGCCAGCAGCGTAGGGGAGCACTCTGGGGCCAACGTCCTGACTTTC. Its protein is CASSVGEHSGANVLTF. This sequence joins TRBV9 and TRBJ2-6; tentative D call: TRBD2 (5 bases). CDR1 and CDR2 (germline): SGDLS, YYNGEE. This CDR3 is 16 amino acids long. The V end was cut by 0 bases, the J end by 0 bases, with 7 bases between.

The chain joins TRBV21-1 to TRBJ1-2; TRBD1 is taken as the D call from the table, unchecked against the DNA. TRBV21-1 is reported as a pseudogene. The CDR3 is 12 residues long. The CDR3 is CASSADRGGYTF. CDR3 in DNA: TGTGCCAGCAGCGCAGACAGGGGTGGCTACACCTTC.

The genes are TRBV6-6 and TRBJ1-2; 7 nucleotides align to TRBD1. The CDR3 has 16 residues. The junction had 10 bases not matched to a gene; V was cut back by 0 bases and J by 6 bases. In germline, CDR1 is MNHNY, CDR2 SVGAGI (reference sequence). The CDR3 loop is CASSYSGSDRADGYTF. DNA for the CDR3: TGTGCCAGCAGTTACTCGGGGAGCGACAGGGCGGATGGCTACACCTTC.

The chain carries TRBV20-1 and TRBJ1-2; D call uncertain. This CDR3 region has 11 residues. Per the germline V gene, CDR1 is DFQATT and CDR2 is SNEGSKA (reference sequence). Trimming cost V 3 bases and J 6 bases, with 8 bases left between them. The CDR3 DNA reads TGCAGTGCTAGGGCAGTTCATGGCTACACCTTC. It specifies CSARAVHGYTF.

The chain links TRBV3-1 (or the pseudogene TRBV3-2) to TRBJ2-7; weak D call: TRBD1 (5 bases). Deletions cut 4 bases from V and 6 bases from J, with 13 bases between. The length of the CDR3 is 13 residues. Germline assignment: CDR1 LGHDT and CDR2 YNNKEL (reference sequence). The DNA for the CDR3 is TGTGCCAGCAGCCGAGAAGGGGTGCCCGAGCAGTACTTC. It yields the protein CASSREGVPEQYF.

This chain links TRBV5-8 with TRBJ2-7; D may be TRBD2 (5 bases). Trimming shortened V by 0 bases and J by 9 bases, and 10 bases separated the two germline ends. The length of the CDR3 is 12 residues. The V gene's germline CDR1 is SGHTS and CDR2 YDEGEE. CDR3 bases: TGTGCCAGCAGCTTGGGTGGAGGATGGCAGTACGTC. Translation: CASSLGGGWQYV.

The chain carries TRBV4-1 and TRBJ2-1, with D maybe TRBD2 (6 bases). Per germline, CDR1 MGHRA and CDR2 YSYEKL. V gave up 1 base and J gave up 7 bases, with 11 bases separating them. CDR3 length: 14 amino acids. This CDR3 reads CASSQVTGVNEQFF. CDR3 nucleotides: TGCGCCAGCAGCCAAGTGACGGGAGTGAATGAGCAGTTCTTC.

This chain joins TRBV5-1 and TRBJ2-3, with 9 positions matching TRBD2. This CDR3 comprises 14 residues. Trimming at V came to 3 bases and at J to 1 base, leaving 0 bases not matched to a gene. Germline V lookup: CDR1 SGHRS, CDR2 YFSETQ. The CDR3 bases are TGCGCCAGCAGCTCTAGCGGGGGCACAGATACGCAGTATTTT. Its protein is CASSSSGGTDTQYF.

Comments on this clone: Other DNA sequences in the same sample also yield this CDR3. V and J are TRBV27 and TRBJ1-5; D is possibly TRBD1 (6 bases). The CDR3 runs to 13 residues. V lost 2 bases to trimming and J lost 6 bases, with 8 bases between them. Germline V gives CDR1 MNHEY, CDR2 SMNVEV (reference sequence). CDR3 nucleotide sequence: TGTGCCAGCAGTTTACAGGGGAGTCAGCCCCAGCATTTT. Protein product: CASSLQGSQPQHF.

The J gene is TRBJ2-7, the V gene TRBV7-2; maybe TRBD1 (5 bases). The length of the CDR3 is 14 residues. V lost 1 base and J 2 bases, leaving 9 bases between the germline ends. Germline CDR1 SGHTA, CDR2 FQGNSA. The CDR3 here is CASSLDQGPYEQYF. CDR3 in DNA: TGTGCCAGCAGCTTAGATCAGGGTCCCTACGAGCAGTACTTC.

The chain uses TRBV30 and TRBJ2-7, with a weak D call TRBD2 (6 bases). There are 14 residues in the CDR3. V was trimmed by 5 bases and J by 2 bases, leaving 16 bases between them. Per germline, CDR1 GTSNPN and CDR2 SVGIG (reference sequence). In nucleotides, the CDR3 is TGTGCCTGGTATAAGGGAGGCGCCACCTACGAGCAGTACTTC. Translation gives CAWYKGGATYEQYF.

The chain is built from TRBV24-1 and TRBJ2-5, with 15 bases that match TRBD2. V was pared by 6 bases and J by 4 bases, with 2 bases of the junction left unmatched. Germline assignment: CDR1 KGHDR and CDR2 SFDVKD. The CDR3 is 15 residues long. The CDR3 region has the DNA TGTGCCACCAGTAGGGGACTAGCGGGGGGAGAGACCCAGTACTTC. Protein product: CATSRGLAGGETQYF.

The CDR3 bases are TGTGCCAGCAGTGGGACATCCCCTTTCTATGGCTACACCTTC. Encoded protein: CASSGTSPFYGYTF. V usage is TRBV5-6 and J usage is TRBJ1-2, with a tentative D call TRBD1 (6 bases). Germline V lookup: CDR1 SGHDT, CDR2 YYEEEE. V gave up 5 bases and J gave up 4 bases, with 15 bases separating them. This CDR3 has 14 residues.

V usage is TRBV23-1 and J usage is TRBJ1-1; 11 bases line up with TRBD1. TRBV23-1 counts as an open reading frame of uncertain function. The CDR3 has 15 residues. V lost 7 bases, J lost 0 bases, and 4 bases stayed unmatched. In DNA, the CDR3 is TGCGCCAGCAACCGGACAGGGGGCATGAACACTGAAGCTTTCTTT. Its translation is CASNRTGGMNTEAFF.

This clone was counted only a few times. Here the CDR3 DNA reads TGTGCCAGCAGGCGGCAGATGAACACCGGGGAGCTGTTTTTT. Protein sequence: CASRRQMNTGELFF. J is TRBJ2-2 and V is TRBV27, with unresolved D. This CDR3 contains 14 residues. V gave up 6 bases and J gave up 1 base, with 9 bases separating them. Per germline, CDR1 MNHEY and CDR2 SMNVEV (reference sequence).

CDR3 sequence (DNA): TGTGCCAGCAGCTTAATGGGGGCGGAAGATCAGCCCCAGCATTTT. Residues: CASSLMGAEDQPQHF. J is TRBJ1-5 and V is TRBV7-3; the D gene is possibly TRBD1 (6 bases). Germline loops: CDR1 SGHTA, CDR2 FQGTGA. V lost 1 base and J lost 5, with 12 bases in between. The CDR3 spans 15 residues.

V and J are TRBV5-1 and TRBJ2-3, with 8 bases matching TRBD2. Looked up from germline, CDR1 is SGHRS and CDR2 is YFSETQ. The CDR3 has 16 amino acids. V shed 4 bases and J 0 bases; nucleotides not matched to a gene: 7. In nucleotides, the CDR3 is TGCGCCAGCAGCCCGGACGGGGGGGTTAGCACAGATACGCAGTATTTT. Translation gives CASSPDGGVSTDTQYF. The whole variable domain, remainder taken from reference TRBV5-1 and TRBJ2-3, is KAGVTQTPRYLIKTRGQQVTLSCSPISGHRSVSWYQQTPGQGLQFLFEYFSETQRNKGNFPGRFSGRQFSNSRSEMNVSTLELGDSALYLCASSPDGGVSTDTQYFGPGTRLTVL.

This clone was seen once. The genes are TRBV3-1 (or the pseudogene TRBV3-2) and TRBJ2-6; no reliable D call. The CDR3 is made up of 15 amino acids. In germline, CDR1 is LGHDT, CDR2 YNNKEL (reference sequence). V lost 1 base, J lost 0 bases, and 4 bases lay in between. CDR3 nucleotide sequence: TGTGCCAGCAGCCAAGGGCCCTCTGGGGCCAACGTCCTGACTTTC. It yields the protein CASSQGPSGANVLTF.

The V call is TRBV4-3, the J call TRBJ2-7; the D is unclear. The V end lost 0 bases, the J end lost 2 bases, and 14 bases lay between the germline ends. This CDR3 comprises 16 residues. CDR1 LGHNA and CDR2 YSLEER come from the germline V gene. The CDR3 DNA is TGCGCCAGCAGCCAAGATCGTCTGGCCCCGACCTACGAGCAGTACTTC. This encodes CASSQDRLAPTYEQYF.

This clone was seen just once. The CDR3 loop reads CASSSLTGASTDTQYF. The CDR3 region has the DNA TGTGCCAGCAGCTCGCTGACAGGGGCGAGCACAGATACGCAGTATTTT. The chain joins TRBV11-2 to TRBJ2-3; 8 positions agree with TRBD1. The CDR3 consists of 16 residues. Per germline, CDR1 SGHAT and CDR2 FQNNGV. Trimming removed 4 bases from V and 0 bases from J; junction bases left unmatched: 6.

V is TRBV12-3 or TRBV12-4 and J is TRBJ2-2; D call uncertain. The CDR3 is 12 amino acids. V was pared by 5 bases and J by 6 bases, with 7 bases between. CDR3 amino acids: CASSPPAGELFF. CDR3 DNA: TGTGCCAGCAGTCCACCGGCCGGGGAGCTGTTTTTT.

V is TRBV5-1 and J is TRBJ2-1; 7 bases map to TRBD2. V shed 0 bases, J shed 7 bases, and the junction held 10 bases outside the gene matches. This CDR3 has 16 residues. Germline values: CDR1 SGHRS, CDR2 YFSETQ. CDR3 coding DNA: TGCGCCAGCAGCTTGGCCTTGGCGGGAGATTCGAATGAGCAGTTCTTC. The encoded protein is CASSLALAGDSNEQFF.

The V call is TRBV1, the J call TRBJ2-5; the table's TRBD1 call for D was not verified on the DNA. TRBV1 is given as a pseudogene. The CDR3 has 16 residues. CDR3 nucleotides: TGCACCAGCAGCCAAGCGCATGGGACAGGGATAGAGACCCAGTACTTC. It encodes CTSSQAHGTGIETQYF.

The chain carries TRBV13 and TRBJ1-6, with 11 nucleotides matching TRBD1. The V segment lost 5 bases and the J segment 4 bases; nucleotides outside the gene matches: 10. CDR3 length equals 18 residues. CDR1 is PRHDT, CDR2 FYEKMQ, per germline (reference sequence). The CDR3 sequence is CASSPYGQGASYNSPLHF. DNA for the CDR3: TGTGCCAGCAGCCCATATGGACAGGGGGCGAGTTATAATTCACCCCTCCACTTT. Full variable domain (missing parts from reference TRBV13 and TRBJ1-6): AAGVIQSPRHLIKEKRETATLKCYPIPRHDTVYWYQQGPGQDPQFLISFYEKMQSDKGSIPDRFSAQQFSDYHSELNMSSLELGDSALYFCASSPYGQGASYNSPLHFGNGTRLTVT.

As to this clone: At one boundary the junction diverges from the germline segment, which might be a read error. V usage is TRBV18 and J usage is TRBJ2-7; perhaps TRBD1 as D (6 bases). This CDR3 is built from 12 residues. CDR1 and CDR2 (germline): KGHSH, LQKENI. The CDR3 loop reads CASSPPDSLMIF. DNA of the CDR3: TGTGCCAGCTCACCACCGGACAGCCTAATGATCTTC.

V usage is TRBV5-1 and J usage is TRBJ1-3; 7 positions match TRBD1. The germline gives CDR1 SGHRS, CDR2 YFSETQ. V was pared by 5 bases and J by 3 bases, with 8 bases of the junction left unmatched. This CDR3 has 15 amino acids. CDR3 sequence reads: CASSREGAYGNTIYF. In DNA, the CDR3 is TGCGCCAGCAGTCGGGAGGGGGCGTATGGAAACACCATATATTTT.

V and J are TRBV5-1 and TRBJ1-4; possible D gene TRBD1, 6 bases. The CDR3 covers 15 residues. Trimming stripped 0 bases from V and 7 bases from J, with 13 bases between. Germline V gene sequence: CDR1 SGHRS, CDR2 YFSETQ. CDR3 DNA: TGCGCCAGCAGCTTGGCCGGGACAACGAGTGAAAAACTGTTTTTT. This encodes CASSLAGTTSEKLFF.

The V gene is TRBV18, the J gene TRBJ1-3; D is unresolved. This CDR3 contains 14 residues. Between the trimmed V and J ends, which lost 3 bases and 2 bases, there was a span of 8 bases. CDR1 is KGHSH and CDR2 is LQKENI in the germline V gene. The CDR3 region has the DNA TGTGCCAGCTCACCCTCCGGGGCTGGAAACACCATATATTTT. Protein product: CASSPSGAGNTIYF.